This TCR beta chain was found in a study of cytomegalovirus exposure and HLA in healthy donors. Study-wide background: When 350 to 500 donors were genotyped, roughly 78% of them were found to fall in the Caucasian-associated ancestry cluster. Study findings and constraints: Within an earlier analysis, most TCR beta V segments proved productive either about 87% or about 30% of the time. Later analysis identified a missense DCLRE1C variant that was linked to TCR beta V- and J-gene trimming.

With regard to this clone: Antigen: not known.

At the time of sampling, donors were nominally healthy, though unrecorded immune exposures were likely. Primers for the PCR totalled 60 Vbeta and 13 Jbeta. This table comes from immunoSEQ multiplex PCR, and its TCRdb copy is limited to in-frame clones, with some not included. Among around 130,000 clones listed, 82% were seen once. The CDR3 spans 14 residues. Trimming pared 5 bases from V and 5 bases from J, leaving 15 bases between. Germline CDR1 SEHNR, CDR2 FQNEAQ (reference sequence). This receptor was obtained from a young woman in good health and CMV-seronegative. Input material: PBMCs. The V gene is TRBV7-9, the J gene TRBJ1-2, with D tentatively TRBD1 (5 bases). CDR3 nucleotide sequence: TGTGCCAGCAGCGGGGGGGGGTCTCCTTATGGCTACACCTTC. This sequence encodes CASSGGGSPYGYTF.